Following are 20 T cell receptor beta chains from one sample sequenced in a study of cytomegalovirus exposure and HLA in healthy donors. The PCR employed 60 Vbeta primers together with 13 Jbeta primers. The protocol was immunoSEQ multiplex PCR, while the TCRdb copy is restricted to in-frame clones and leaves out a portion. The sample yields around 100,000 clones, 65% to 85% seen once. The sample was PBMCs. These receptors originate from a woman aged 40 to 55 in good health and CMV-seronegative.

This clone occurred a few times. The chain combines TRBV15 with TRBJ2-2; D may be TRBD1 (5 bases). Germline CDR1 LNHNV, CDR2 YYDKDF (reference sequence). The CDR3 has 14 amino acids. Trimming removed 3 bases at V and 4 bases at J, with 9 bases between. The chain's CDR3 is CATSSLGVTGELFF. As DNA, the CDR3 is TGTGCCACCAGCAGCCTAGGGGTCACCGGGGAGCTGTTTTTT.

In its sample, this clone was seen a few times. The rearrangement joins TRBV5-5 to TRBJ2-3, with D possibly being TRBD2 (7 bases). The CDR3 runs 15 residues. V was clipped by 2 bases and J by 2 bases, with 12 bases between them. Germline lookup yields CDR1 SGHKS and CDR2 YYEKEE (reference sequence). The CDR3 DNA sequence: TGTGCCAGCAGCTTCGGCGGGGGCCTCACAGATACGCAGTATTTT. This sequence encodes CASSFGGGLTDTQYF. The full variable domain, in which reference TRBV5-5 and TRBJ2-3 provide the parts outside the CDR3, is DAGVTQSPTHLIKTRGQQVTLRCSPISGHKSVSWYQQVLGQGPQFIFQYYEKEERGRGNFPDRFSARQFPNYSSELNVNALLLGDSALYLCASSFGGGLTDTQYFGPGTRLTVL.

In regard to this clone: One junction end does not reproduce the germline sequence, and a read error may be involved. The rearrangement links TRBV7-9 to TRBJ2-5; unclear D gene. CDR1 is SEHNR, CDR2 FQNEAQ, per germline (reference sequence). This CDR3 has 13 residues. The CDR3 region has the DNA TGTTCCAGCAGCTTAGACTGGGCAGAGACCCAGTACTTC. Translation: CSSSLDWAETQYF.

This chain uses TRBV2 with TRBJ1-4, with TRBD1 as a possible D gene (5 bases). Trimming took off 0 bases at V and 3 bases at J, with 8 bases between the two ends. The CDR3 totals 15 residues. Per the germline V gene, CDR1 is SNHLY and CDR2 is FYNNEI. The CDR3 DNA follows: TGTGCCAGCAGTGAAGCTAGGGGATCTAATGAAAAACTGTTTTTT. The encoded protein is CASSEARGSNEKLFF.

V gene TRBV7-3 combines with J gene TRBJ2-7; D might be TRBD1 (6 bases). Germline CDR1 reads SGHTA; CDR2 reads FQGTGA. V was shortened by 2 bases and J by 6 bases, with 17 bases between the two germline ends. The CDR3 is made up of 15 amino acids. Here the CDR3 reads CASSLLATGQSEQYF. CDR3 DNA: TGTGCCAGCAGCTTATTGGCCACAGGGCAAAGCGAGCAGTACTTC.

The chain is built from TRBV29-1 and TRBJ1-2; 7 bases are a match to TRBD1. The CDR3 is 15 residues long. V shed 4 bases, J shed 4 bases, and the junction held 12 bases outside the gene matches. Germline loops: CDR1 SQVTM, CDR2 ANQGSEA. CDR3 nucleotide sequence: TGCAGCGTTGGGGAAGGGGGACAGACCTTCTATGGCTACACCTTC. Amino acid sequence: CSVGEGGQTFYGYTF.

This sequence joins TRBV6-1 and TRBJ2-7; tentative D call: TRBD2 (6 bases). This CDR3 has 13 residues. Germline CDR1 is MNHNS and CDR2 is SASEGT. The V and J ends lost 5 bases and 2 bases respectively, with 10 bases between them. This CDR3 reads CASSWEVTYEQYF. As DNA, the CDR3 is TGTGCCAGCAGTTGGGAGGTCACCTACGAGCAGTACTTC.

This sequence joins TRBV9 and TRBJ2-2; D gene ambiguous. Germline V gene sequence: CDR1 SGDLS, CDR2 YYNGEE. This CDR3 has 16 residues. The V gene lost 0 bases and the J gene lost 6 bases, with 15 bases spanning the gap. The CDR3 spells CASSVGPGPRPGELFF. DNA of the CDR3: TGTGCCAGCAGCGTAGGGCCCGGCCCGAGGCCCGGGGAGCTGTTTTTT.

There are a few counts of this clone. The V call is TRBV4-3, the J call TRBJ2-5; 10 bases match TRBD2. The end of the DNA is better explained by TRBJ2-7, so the J call may be wrong. CDR3 size: 20 residues. Germline-derived CDR1 and CDR2 are LGHNA and YSLEER. The CDR3 protein is CASSQGLSRIAGGNDYEQYF. The DNA of the CDR3 is TGCGCCAGCAGCCAAGGGTTGTCTCGCATAGCGGGGGGCAATGACTACGAGCAGTACTTC.

V and J are TRBV10-3 and TRBJ2-3, with D perhaps TRBD2 (6 bases). The length of the CDR3 is 14 residues. The germline V gene encodes CDR1 ENHRY and CDR2 SYGVKD. Trimming removed 8 bases at V and 2 bases at J, with 14 bases between. CDR3 residues: CAIGGGTPTDTQYF. The DNA of the CDR3 is TGTGCCATCGGCGGCGGGACGCCCACAGATACGCAGTATTTT.

Of note for this clone: Compared with germline, one end of the junction differs, possibly owing to a read error. The chain joins TRBV27 to TRBJ2-5; no reliable D call. CDR3 length: 15 amino acids. Germline loops: CDR1 MNHEY, CDR2 SMNVEV (reference sequence). This CDR3 is CASSPKIIYQEAQYF. Here the CDR3 DNA reads TGTGCCAGCAGTCCAAAAATAATCTACCAAGAGGCCCAGTACTTC.

The chain links TRBV6-5 to TRBJ2-1, with 10 positions matching TRBD2. The germline gives CDR1 MNHEY, CDR2 SVGAGI. There are 16 residues in the CDR3. The ends lost 0 bases at V and 4 bases at J; junction bases unmatched: 3. DNA for the CDR3: TGTGCCAGCAGTTACTCGAGCGGGGGGGTATACAATGAGCAGTTCTTC. Encoded protein: CASSYSSGGVYNEQFF.

This clone was found a few times. The chain combines TRBV6-5 with TRBJ2-1; TRBD2 is a possible D gene (5 bases). The V gene's germline CDR1 is MNHEY and CDR2 SVGAGI. The CDR3 spans 15 residues. V lost 2 bases and J lost 5, with 13 bases in between. CDR3 nucleotide sequence: TGTGCCAGCAGTTACGTGGGAGTTCAGCACAATGAGCAGTTCTTC. Protein sequence: CASSYVGVQHNEQFF.

The V and J genes are TRBV27 and TRBJ1-2, with 7 bases matching TRBD1. V gave up 4 bases and J gave up 8 bases; unmatched junction bases: 10. The CDR3 contains 14 residues. Germline V lookup: CDR1 MNHEY, CDR2 SMNVEV (reference sequence). This chain's CDR3 is CASSWGGIQGGYTF. Here the CDR3 DNA reads TGTGCCAGCAGTTGGGGCGGGATACAGGGGGGCTACACCTTC.

The chain carries TRBV27 and TRBJ2-7; 11 bases line up with TRBD1. V shed 6 bases, J shed 5 bases, and the junction held 3 bases outside the gene matches. This CDR3 is built from 13 residues. Germline V gives CDR1 MNHEY, CDR2 SMNVEV (reference sequence). The CDR3 loop reads CASRRTGGHEQYF. The CDR3, as DNA: TGTGCCAGCAGAAGGACAGGGGGCCACGAGCAGTACTTC.

As for this clone: Other DNA sequences from this sample encode an identical CDR3 as well. The V gene is TRBV18, the J gene TRBJ2-3; D is unresolved. CDR3 length: 16 amino acids. The V and J ends lost 3 bases and 0 bases respectively, with 13 bases between them. Per the germline V gene, CDR1 is KGHSH and CDR2 is LQKENI. The CDR3 reads CASSPRGPYSTDTQYF. The CDR3 region has the DNA TGTGCCAGCTCACCGCGAGGCCCCTATAGCACAGATACGCAGTATTTT.

This chain joins TRBV6-1 and TRBJ2-7; 8 bases map to TRBD1. The CDR3 is made up of 12 amino acids. CDR1 MNHNS and CDR2 SASEGT come from the germline V gene. The J segment lost 13 bases and the V segment lost 7 bases, leaving 12 bases of the junction unmatched. CDR3 protein: CASTPNRGINYF. CDR3 sequence (DNA): TGTGCCAGCACACCAAACAGGGGGATAAATTACTTC.

This chain joins TRBV19 and TRBJ2-1; no reliable D call. V lost 5 bases, J lost 3 bases, and 17 bases lay in between. The CDR3 consists of 16 residues. Germline V gives CDR1 LNHDA, CDR2 SQIVND (reference sequence). The DNA of the CDR3 is TGTGCCAGTAGTCCCAGAGCCGACACCCGCTACAATGAGCAGTTCTTC. Its protein is CASSPRADTRYNEQFF.

The V call is TRBV9, the J call TRBJ2-7; D is possibly TRBD1 (6 bases). The length of the CDR3 is 14 residues. Trimming cost V 3 bases and J 1 base, with 11 bases left between them. CDR1 is SGDLS, CDR2 YYNGEE, per germline. The CDR3 nucleotides are TGTGCCAGCAGCGGCCGGGACACTTCCTACGAGCAGTACTTC. Protein: CASSGRDTSYEQYF.

CDR3 region: CASSSAWGENTGELFF. CDR3 sequence (DNA): TGTGCCAGCAGCTCCGCCTGGGGGGAGAACACCGGGGAGCTGTTTTTT. The gene calls are TRBV7-9 and TRBJ2-2; tentatively, D is TRBD2 (6 bases). The CDR3 is 16 residues long. The ends were cut back, 4 bases at V and 1 base at J, with 13 bases in the middle. Germline V gene data show CDR1 as SEHNR and CDR2 as FQNEAQ (reference sequence).